The text below deals with one T cell receptor beta chain. The data derive from a study of blood T cell repertoires in COVID-19. Study overall: COVID-19 samples collected from the United States, Italy and Spain covered acute and convalescent phases.

Germline V gives CDR1 SEHNR, CDR2 FQNEAQ (reference sequence). The length of the CDR3 is 14 residues. Trimming cost V 6 bases and J 1 base, with 9 bases left between them. Authors' analysis steps: Estimates of nucleated cell counts were drawn from the amplification of reference gene primers. TCRdb keeps only in-frame clones here, not all; method: immunoSEQ multiplex PCR. V, J and clone size derive from that table, while D and trimming were established from the DNA sequence. Of roughly 130,000 clones in the sample, 84% were seen once. The source of this sequence is a woman aged 25 to 39 who had recovered from COVID-19. This rearrangement joins TRBV7-9 to TRBJ2-2, with a weak D call TRBD1 (5 bases). Sequencing input: peripheral blood. The CDR3 bases are TGTGCCAGCAGGCTCACAGGGAACACCGGGGAGCTGTTTTTT. This sequence encodes CASRLTGNTGELFF.